The 3 T cell receptor beta chains reported below all come from one sample, sequenced in a study of cytomegalovirus exposure and HLA in healthy donors. With 60 Vbeta and 13 Jbeta primers, the PCR was carried out. Here immunoSEQ multiplex PCR was the method, and the copy in TCRdb shows in-frame clones only, minus some. The sample includes 190,000 or so clones, around 74% of them seen just once. The source material was PBMCs. The receptors derive from a girl aged 5-17 years in good health and CMV-seropositive.

The J gene is TRBJ2-6, the V gene TRBV6-5; no reliable D call. CDR1 and CDR2 from the germline V gene are MNHEY and SVGAGI. This CDR3 spans 14 amino acids. V lost 0 bases, J lost 4 bases, and 4 bases lay in between. In DNA form, the CDR3 reads TGTGCCAGCAGTTACTCGGAGGGGGCCAACGTCCTGACTTTC. Amino acid sequence: CASSYSEGANVLTF.

The chain is built from TRBV2 and TRBJ2-7; 10 bases agree with TRBD2. Trimming removed 3 bases from V and 4 bases from J; junction bases left unmatched: 3. This CDR3 region has 14 residues. The germline CDR1 and CDR2 sequences are SNHLY and FYNNEI. The CDR3 DNA is TGTGCCAGCAGTGATGGAGCGGGGGGGTACGAGCAGTACTTC. It encodes CASSDGAGGYEQYF.

This clone was observed a single time. The genes are TRBV11-2 and TRBJ2-2; 12 bases match TRBD1. CDR1 is SGHAT, CDR2 FQNNGV, per germline. V was clipped by 5 bases and J by 5 bases; unmatched bases: 12. The CDR3 contains 18 residues. DNA of the CDR3: TGTGCCAGCAGCACCGGGACAGGGGGCCAGAGGGGTACCGGGGAGCTGTTTTTT. Translating gives CASSTGTGGQRGTGELFF.